This T cell receptor (beta chain) was identified during a study of CD8+CD57+ T cells in acquired aplastic anemia. Study at large: Sorted CD4+ plus CD8+ cells gave DNA averaging 3.2 ug.

This clonotype was observed at least ten times. The antigen remains undetermined. Study observations and caveats: Between patients and controls, around 30 CD8+ CDR3 sequences were found in common.

The CDR3 has 13 residues. V was cut by 6 bases and J by 1 base, with 9 bases left in between. Germline V CDR1 and CDR2: LNHNV, YYDKDF (reference sequence). Researchers used genomic DNA as the template to profile TCR beta VDJ and CDR3. TCRdb recomputed calls from the reads with MiXCR, one row per CDR3 protein. Among 450,000 to 600,000 distinct CDR3 sequences listed, about a third were seen once. The sequenced patients had an expansion of CD8+CD57+ cells seen by flow cytometry. Patients uniformly had severe acquired aplastic anemia. Sampling of blood occurred while the patients had still received no therapy.

V is TRBV15 and J is TRBJ1-2; tentative D call: TRBD1 (6 bases). The clonotype originates from a human donor with aplastic anemia. Input material: sorted CD4+, CD8+, or CD8+CD57+ T cells (not recorded which) from PBMCs. The CDR3 spells CATSPDSNYGYTF. The CDR3 DNA reads TGTGCCACCAGTCCGGACAGTAACTATGGCTACACCTTC.